A selection of T cell receptor beta chains follows, all from one sample in a study of CD8 T cells in ankylosing spondylitis. MiXCR, run by TCRdb on the 5' RACE reads, gives a single entry per CDR3 protein. The sample has roughly 700,000 distinct CDR3 sequences, 15% to 20% seen once. What was sequenced was blood, either unsorted or a sorted T cell fraction (not recorded which). All receptors come from a male donor with ankylosing spondylitis. Both conserved end residues are part of each CDR3. Each record gives: V gene, J gene, clone size, D gene, CDR3 protein, CDR3 DNA. D genes are given only for firm matches. Rows may omit the clone size; those that give it use once, few, many or a size class.

V gene: TRBV28; J gene: TRBJ2-1; clone size: NA; D gene: NA; CDR3 protein: CASSLSGDSYNEQFF; CDR3 DNA: TGTGCCAGCAGTTTATCCGGGGATTCCTACAATGAGCAGTTCTTC
V gene: TRBV7-9; J gene: TRBJ2-7; clone size: few; D gene: NA; CDR3 protein: CASSLDGFSSYEQYF; CDR3 DNA: TGTGCCAGCAGCTTAGATGGGTTTAGCTCCTACGAGCAGTACTTC
V gene: TRBV3-1; J gene: TRBJ2-6; clone size: few; D gene: NA; CDR3 protein: CASSQDFGGSGANVLTF; CDR3 DNA: TGTGCCAGCAGCCAAGATTTTGGGGGGTCTGGGGCCAACGTCCTGACTTTC
V gene: TRBV29-1; J gene: TRBJ1-1; clone size: NA; D gene: NA; CDR3 protein: CSVERIENSEAFF; CDR3 DNA: TGCAGCGTTGAAAGGATAGAGAACTCTGAAGCTTTCTTT
V gene: TRBV29-1; J gene: TRBJ2-7; clone size: NA; D gene: NA; CDR3 protein: CSVLGEQGWYEQYF; CDR3 DNA: TGCAGCGTACTAGGAGAACAGGGCTGGTACGAGCAGTACTTC
V gene: TRBV5-6; J gene: TRBJ2-1; clone size: many; D gene: NA; CDR3 protein: CASSLQTPSSYNEQFF; CDR3 DNA: TGTGCCAGCAGCTTGCAAACCCCGAGCTCCTACAATGAGCAGTTCTTC
V gene: TRBV29-1; J gene: TRBJ2-5; clone size: few; D gene: TRBD2; CDR3 protein: CSFLLAGEETQYF; CDR3 DNA: TGCAGCTTCCTACTAGCGGGAGAAGAGACCCAGTACTTC
V gene: TRBV20-1; J gene: TRBJ1-4; clone size: few; D gene: NA; CDR3 protein: CSANRINEKLFF; CDR3 DNA: TGCAGTGCTAACCGAATAAATGAAAAACTGTTTTTT
V gene: TRBV20-1; J gene: TRBJ2-5; clone size: NA; D gene: NA; CDR3 protein: CSARDPRYPSLETQYF; CDR3 DNA: TGCAGTGCTAGGGACCCTAGGTATCCGTCCCTGGAGACCCAGTACTTC
V gene: TRBV5-1; J gene: TRBJ2-1; clone size: NA; D gene: TRBD1; CDR3 protein: CASSLIEGAFDEQFF; CDR3 DNA: TGCGCCAGCAGCTTGATAGAGGGGGCGTTCGATGAGCAGTTCTTC
V gene: TRBV9; J gene: TRBJ2-4; clone size: NA; D gene: NA; CDR3 protein: CASSVGLGDIQYF; CDR3 DNA: TGTGCCAGCAGCGTAGGTCTGGGAGACATTCAGTACTTC
V gene: TRBV5-1; J gene: TRBJ1-2; clone size: NA; D gene: NA; CDR3 protein: CASSLEPLSSRAVIYGYTF; CDR3 DNA: TGCGCCAGCAGCTTGGAACCCCTTTCTTCTAGGGCGGTGATATATGGCTACACCTTC
V gene: TRBV19; J gene: TRBJ2-1; clone size: NA; D gene: TRBD2; CDR3 protein: CASSGGLAPYNEQFF; CDR3 DNA: TGTGCCAGTAGCGGGGGACTAGCCCCCTACAATGAGCAGTTCTTC
V gene: TRBV7-3; J gene: TRBJ1-2; clone size: NA; D gene: TRBD1; CDR3 protein: CASSVDRGGGYTF; CDR3 DNA: TGTGCCAGCAGCGTAGACAGGGGAGGGGGCTACACCTTC
V gene: TRBV6-5; J gene: TRBJ2-2; clone size: NA; D gene: TRBD2; CDR3 protein: CASSYTLLAGGNTGELFF; CDR3 DNA: TGTGCCAGCAGTTACACCCTACTAGCGGGAGGCAACACCGGGGAGCTGTTTTTT
V gene: TRBV20-1; J gene: TRBJ2-5; clone size: NA; D gene: NA; CDR3 protein: CSAREKQWEYF; CDR3 DNA: TGCAGTGCTAGAGAAAAACAGTGGGAGTACTTC
V gene: TRBV4-1; J gene: TRBJ2-1; clone size: few; D gene: TRBD2; CDR3 protein: CASSQDYLAGVNEQFF; CDR3 DNA: TGCGCCAGCAGCCAAGATTACCTAGCGGGAGTAAACGAGCAGTTCTTC
V gene: TRBV20-1; J gene: TRBJ2-2; clone size: NA; D gene: TRBD2; CDR3 protein: CSARDGRGLNTGELFF; CDR3 DNA: TGCAGTGCTAGAGATGGGAGGGGCTTGAACACCGGGGAGCTGTTTTTT
V gene: TRBV5-1; J gene: TRBJ2-7; clone size: NA; D gene: TRBD1; CDR3 protein: CASSPVPGTGYEQYF; CDR3 DNA: TGCGCCAGCAGCCCGGTACCCGGGACAGGCTACGAGCAGTACTTC
V gene: TRBV24-1; J gene: TRBJ1-5; clone size: NA; D gene: NA; CDR3 protein: CATSAGMANQPQHF; CDR3 DNA: TGTGCCACCAGTGCAGGGATGGCCAATCAGCCCCAGCATTTT
V gene: TRBV5-6; J gene: TRBJ2-2; clone size: few; D gene: NA; CDR3 protein: CASSEGGELFF; CDR3 DNA: TGTGCCAGCAGCGAAGGGGGGGAGCTGTTTTTT
V gene: TRBV29-1; J gene: TRBJ2-1; clone size: few; D gene: TRBD2; CDR3 protein: CSVEARVASGRLLGQWGQFF; CDR3 DNA: TGCAGCGTTGAGGCCCGGGTGGCTAGCGGGAGGTTGTTAGGGCAATGGGGGCAGTTCTTC
V gene: TRBV27; J gene: TRBJ2-7; clone size: many; D gene: NA; CDR3 protein: CASRPDEQYF; CDR3 DNA: TGTGCCAGTCGGCCTGACGAGCAGTACTTC
V gene: TRBV10-3; J gene: TRBJ2-7; clone size: many; D gene: NA; CDR3 protein: CAISETSFHEQYF; CDR3 DNA: TGTGCCATCAGTGAGACTAGTTTCCACGAGCAGTACTTC
V gene: TRBV6-1; J gene: TRBJ2-1; clone size: few; D gene: TRBD2; CDR3 protein: CASRLRGGFYEQFF; CDR3 DNA: TGTGCCAGCAGATTGCGGGGGGGCTTTTATGAGCAGTTCTTC
V gene: TRBV11-1; J gene: TRBJ2-7; clone size: few; D gene: NA; CDR3 protein: CASSLVLYETGLSVDEQYF; CDR3 DNA: TGTGCCAGCAGCTTAGTCCTTTACGAAACAGGGTTGAGTGTGGACGAGCAGTACTTC
V gene: TRBV6-1; J gene: TRBJ2-3; clone size: NA; D gene: TRBD2; CDR3 protein: CASSEGVGGSSTDTQYF; CDR3 DNA: TGTGCCAGCAGTGAAGGGGTGGGGGGGTCTAGCACAGATACGCAGTATTTT
V gene: TRBV4-1; J gene: TRBJ2-1; clone size: many; D gene: NA; CDR3 protein: CASSQGQGGVTEQFF; CDR3 DNA: TGCGCCAGCAGCCAAGGACAGGGAGGGGTCACTGAGCAGTTCTTC
V gene: TRBV11-3; J gene: TRBJ1-1; clone size: few; D gene: NA; CDR3 protein: CASSLDGGGTEAFF; CDR3 DNA: TGTGCCAGCAGCTTAGATGGAGGCGGGACTGAAGCTTTCTTT
V gene: TRBV30; J gene: TRBJ2-7; clone size: few; D gene: NA; CDR3 protein: CAWSQGYEQYF; CDR3 DNA: TGTGCCTGGAGTCAAGGCTACGAGCAGTACTTC
V gene: TRBV7-6; J gene: TRBJ2-5; clone size: NA; D gene: TRBD1; CDR3 protein: CASSLDTTGVETQYF; CDR3 DNA: TGTGCCAGCAGCTTAGACACCACAGGGGTAGAGACCCAGTACTTC
V gene: TRBV7-2; J gene: TRBJ2-3; clone size: NA; D gene: NA; CDR3 protein: CASSRPGTDTQYF; CDR3 DNA: TGTGCCAGCAGCCGACCAGGCACAGATACGCAGTATTTT
V gene: TRBV7-6; J gene: TRBJ2-2; clone size: few; D gene: TRBD2; CDR3 protein: CASSFSWRGGYTGELFF; CDR3 DNA: TGTGCCAGCAGCTTTAGTTGGCGGGGGGGATACACCGGGGAGCTGTTTTTT
V gene: TRBV20-1; J gene: TRBJ2-1; clone size: few; D gene: TRBD2; CDR3 protein: CSAIGLAGGPRSNEQFF; CDR3 DNA: TGCAGTGCTATAGGACTAGCGGGAGGGCCCCGGTCCAATGAGCAGTTCTTC
V gene: TRBV3-1; J gene: TRBJ2-6; clone size: NA; D gene: NA; CDR3 protein: CASSQTTGVLTF; CDR3 DNA: TGTGCCAGCAGCCAAACGACAGGTGTCCTGACTTTC
V gene: TRBV7-9; J gene: TRBJ2-7; clone size: NA; D gene: TRBD2; CDR3 protein: CASSATSGRSSYEQYF; CDR3 DNA: TGTGCCAGCAGCGCGACTAGCGGGAGGTCCTCCTACGAGCAGTACTTC
V gene: TRBV9; J gene: TRBJ1-6; clone size: NA; D gene: NA; CDR3 protein: CASSVSGGPLHF; CDR3 DNA: TGTGCCAGCAGCGTATCGGGTGGACCCCTCCACTTT
V gene: TRBV7-8; J gene: TRBJ2-1; clone size: NA; D gene: TRBD1; CDR3 protein: CASSLRDRGFYNEQFF; CDR3 DNA: TGTGCCAGCAGCTTGAGGGACAGGGGATTTTACAATGAGCAGTTCTTC
V gene: TRBV6-5; J gene: TRBJ2-4; clone size: few; D gene: NA; CDR3 protein: CASSYSGIAATKNIQYF; CDR3 DNA: TGTGCCAGCAGTTACTCGGGGATAGCGGCTACCAAAAACATTCAGTACTTC
V gene: TRBV2; J gene: TRBJ1-2; clone size: NA; D gene: NA; CDR3 protein: CASRNSGQNYGYTF; CDR3 DNA: TGTGCCAGCAGGAACAGCGGACAGAACTATGGCTACACCTTC
V gene: TRBV4-1; J gene: TRBJ2-5; clone size: few; D gene: TRBD1; CDR3 protein: CASSQVGGAAETQYF; CDR3 DNA: TGCGCCAGCAGCCAAGTAGGGGGCGCGGCAGAGACCCAGTACTTC
V gene: TRBV10-2; J gene: TRBJ2-3; clone size: many; D gene: NA; CDR3 protein: CASIWRLPTDTQYF; CDR3 DNA: TGCGCCAGCATCTGGCGGCTTCCCACAGATACGCAGTATTTT
V gene: TRBV20-1; J gene: TRBJ2-1; clone size: NA; D gene: TRBD2; CDR3 protein: CSAAGTSGEHYNEQFF; CDR3 DNA: TGCAGTGCTGCCGGGACTAGCGGGGAACACTACAATGAGCAGTTCTTC
V gene: TRBV9; J gene: TRBJ1-1; clone size: NA; D gene: NA; CDR3 protein: CASSVRGSPQEEAFF; CDR3 DNA: TGTGCCAGCAGCGTAAGAGGCTCTCCCCAGGAGGAAGCTTTCTTT
V gene: TRBV5-1; J gene: TRBJ1-2; clone size: NA; D gene: NA; CDR3 protein: CASSPQTAGANYGYTF; CDR3 DNA: TGCGCCAGCAGCCCCCAGACAGCGGGTGCTAACTATGGCTACACCTTC
V gene: TRBV6-1; J gene: TRBJ1-1; clone size: NA; D gene: NA; CDR3 protein: CASLRTPNTEAFF; CDR3 DNA: TGTGCCAGCCTCCGGACACCGAACACTGAAGCTTTCTTT
V gene: TRBV20-1; J gene: TRBJ2-3; clone size: NA; D gene: TRBD2; CDR3 protein: CSASYSGEPKDTQYF; CDR3 DNA: TGCAGTGCTAGTTACAGCGGGGAGCCGAAGGATACGCAGTATTTT
V gene: TRBV7-3; J gene: TRBJ2-3; clone size: few; D gene: NA; CDR3 protein: CASSSYSTADTQYF; CDR3 DNA: TGTGCCAGCAGCTCCTACTCCACTGCAGATACGCAGTATTTT
V gene: TRBV6-6; J gene: TRBJ2-7; clone size: NA; D gene: NA; CDR3 protein: CASSSLQANEQYF; CDR3 DNA: TGTGCCAGCAGTTCACTCCAGGCGAACGAGCAGTACTTC